The 28 T cell receptor beta chains listed next were all sequenced from one sample in a study of T-cell memory formation after mild COVID-19. TCRdb ran MiXCR on the 5' RACE reads and lists one entry per CDR3 protein. The sample has approximately 290,000 distinct CDR3 sequences; roughly 8.2% are singletons. Sequenced: PBMCs or a T cell subset sorted from them (not recorded which). Source of these receptors: a man aged 18 to 30 who had mild COVID-19 (a few samples of this study predate the infection). Cell type and time point are not known.

This clonotype was picked up a small number of times. This sequence joins TRBV15 and TRBJ2-2; tentatively, D is TRBD1 or TRBD2 (5 bases each). The CDR3 consists of 15 residues. Trimming removed 5 bases from V and 5 bases from J, with 15 bases in between. Germline lookup yields CDR1 LNHNV and CDR2 YYDKDF (reference sequence). The CDR3 DNA reads TGTGCCACCAGCGTCCACAGGACTGGGACCGGGGAGCTGTTTTTT. Protein sequence: CATSVHRTGTGELFF.

This clonotype has more than one count but fewer than ten. The chain couples TRBV6-4 to TRBJ2-4; D gene ambiguous. This CDR3 is 15 amino acids long. V was cut by 4 bases and J by 6 bases, with 16 bases left in between. From germline, CDR1 is MRHNA and CDR2 SNTAGT. The CDR3 nucleotides read TGTGCCAGCAGTGCGAGCTTAGGACCTGGAAACATTCAGTACTTC. This translates into CASSASLGPGNIQYF.

This clonotype was counted at least ten times. The gene calls are TRBV27 and TRBJ1-5, with D hard to call. This CDR3 contains 14 residues. Germline V gene data show CDR1 as MNHEY and CDR2 as SMNVEV (reference sequence). Trimming shortened V by 3 bases and J by 0 bases, and 6 bases separated the two germline ends. CDR3 DNA: TGTGCCAGCAGTTTGAAGAGTAGCAATCAGCCCCAGCATTTT. It encodes CASSLKSSNQPQHF.

This clonotype was counted at least ten times. CDR3 residues: CASSQGPTGGSPLHF. In nucleotides, the CDR3 is TGTGCCAGCAGTCAGGGCCCCACAGGGGGATCACCCCTCCACTTT. J is TRBJ1-6 and V is TRBV7-6; 8 bases match TRBD1. V lost 6 bases to trimming and J lost 10 bases; unmatched junction nucleotides: 11. Germline assignment: CDR1 SGHVS and CDR2 FNYEAQ. This CDR3 has 15 amino acids.

The gene calls are TRBV4-2 and TRBJ1-1; 8 nucleotides align to TRBD1. The germline V gene has CDR1 LGHNA and CDR2 YNFKEQ. This CDR3 comprises 15 residues. The V gene end was trimmed by 3 bases and the J gene end by 1 base; junction bases not matched to a gene: 4. The CDR3 protein is CASSQQTGANTEAFF. DNA for the CDR3: TGTGCCAGCAGCCAGCAGACAGGGGCGAACACTGAAGCTTTCTTT.

V and J are TRBV5-1 and TRBJ2-1; D is undetermined. The germline CDR1 and CDR2 sequences are SGHRS and YFSETQ. Trimming pared 4 bases from V and 8 bases from J, leaving 16 bases between. The CDR3 loop spans 14 amino acids. CDR3: CASSRSRNLHEQFF. In nucleotides, the CDR3 is TGCGCCAGCAGCCGCTCCCGGAATTTGCATGAGCAGTTCTTC. Together with reference TRBV5-1 and TRBJ2-1, the CDR3 gives the full variable domain: KAGVTQTPRYLIKTRGQQVTLSCSPISGHRSVSWYQQTPGQGLQFLFEYFSETQRNKGNFPGRFSGRQFSNSRSEMNVSTLELGDSALYLCASSRSRNLHEQFFGPGTRLTVL.

This sequence joins TRBV24-1 and TRBJ2-3; TRBD2 agrees at 9 bases. Germline loops: CDR1 KGHDR, CDR2 SFDVKD. Trimming at V came to 5 bases and at J to 3 bases, leaving 2 bases not matched to a gene. The CDR3 is 14 amino acids. Here the CDR3 reads CATSASGETDTQYF. The CDR3 DNA reads TGTGCCACCAGTGCTAGCGGGGAAACAGATACGCAGTATTTT.

J is TRBJ2-5 and V is TRBV20-1; 10 bases map to TRBD1. Germline assignment: CDR1 DFQATT and CDR2 SNEGSKA (reference sequence). The length of the CDR3 is 15 residues. The J segment lost 5 bases and the V segment lost 4 bases, leaving 10 bases of the junction unmatched. CDR3 sequence (DNA): TGCAGTGCTATTCCGGGACAGGGGATGCGGGAGACCCAGTACTTC. Its translation: CSAIPGQGMRETQYF.

CDR3 in DNA: TGCGCCAGCAGCTTGGCCGGGCCCCACGAACATGATAATTCACCCCTCCACTTT. It is translated as CASSLAGPHEHDNSPLHF. This sequence joins TRBV5-1 and TRBJ1-6; no reliable D call. V gave up 0 bases and J gave up 5 bases, with 18 bases separating them. From germline, CDR1 is SGHRS and CDR2 YFSETQ. The CDR3 contains 18 residues. Full variable domain (missing parts from reference TRBV5-1 and TRBJ1-6): KAGVTQTPRYLIKTRGQQVTLSCSPISGHRSVSWYQQTPGQGLQFLFEYFSETQRNKGNFPGRFSGRQFSNSRSEMNVSTLELGDSALYLCASSLAGPHEHDNSPLHFGNGTRLTVT.

The chain couples TRBV30 to TRBJ2-7, with 8 positions matching TRBD1. The CDR3 is 14 amino acids. The J segment lost 2 bases and the V segment lost 1 base, leaving 4 bases of the junction unmatched. Germline V gene sequence: CDR1 GTSNPN, CDR2 SVGIG (reference sequence). CDR3 region: CAWSAGQGTYEQYF. The CDR3 nucleotides read TGTGCCTGGAGTGCCGGACAGGGTACCTACGAGCAGTACTTC.

The chain's CDR3 is CASNTGTSGGDTQYF. DNA of the CDR3: TGTGCCAGCAACACCGGGACTAGCGGCGGAGATACGCAGTATTTT. The chain recombines TRBV12-3 or TRBV12-4 with TRBJ2-3, with 11 bases that match TRBD2. The CDR3 is 15 residues long. With V trimmed by 7 bases and J by 5 bases, 8 bases remained unmatched.

This clonotype was detected a few times. This chain joins TRBV2 and TRBJ2-2, with D unclear. Germline V gene data show CDR1 as SNHLY and CDR2 as FYNNEI. V dropped 8 bases and J dropped 8 bases, with 12 bases sitting between them. CDR3 size: 12 residues. CDR3 coding DNA: TGTGCCAGCCTCAGATCGGAAGGGGAGCTGTTTTTT. It specifies CASLRSEGELFF.

This clonotype came up a few times. This chain links TRBV5-5 with TRBJ2-5, with 8 bases aligning to TRBD1. Germline CDR1 is SGHKS and CDR2 is YYEKEE (reference sequence). This CDR3 spans 14 amino acids. Trimming at V came to 4 bases and at J to 2 bases, leaving 4 bases not matched to a gene. Here the CDR3 DNA reads TGTGCCAGCAGCCAAGGACAGGGTCAAGAGACCCAGTACTTC. Translating it yields CASSQGQGQETQYF.

The chain couples TRBV4-3 to TRBJ2-7; the D is unclear. Germline lookup yields CDR1 LGHNA and CDR2 YSLEER. The V end lost 1 base, the J end lost 0 bases, and 7 bases lay between the germline ends. The CDR3 extends over 14 amino acids. CDR3 in amino acids: CASSQGPNSYEQYF. CDR3 DNA: TGCGCCAGCAGCCAAGGACCCAACTCCTACGAGCAGTACTTC.

This clonotype was counted only a few times. The rearrangement links TRBV10-2 to TRBJ1-6; maybe TRBD1 (6 bases). The CDR3 sequence is 13 residues long. Trimming left V 8 bases short and J 9 bases short, with 14 bases between. In germline, CDR1 is WSHSY, CDR2 SAAADI. The CDR3 here is CASRSFRGSPLHF. CDR3 coding DNA: TGCGCCAGCCGATCTTTCAGGGGTTCACCCCTCCACTTT.

The chain is built from TRBV9 and TRBJ2-7; no firm D call. The CDR3 contains 12 residues. V was shortened by 3 bases and J by 9 bases, with 13 bases between the two germline ends. Per the germline V gene, CDR1 is SGDLS and CDR2 is YYNGEE. The CDR3 DNA follows: TGTGCCAGCAGCGCGGACGGCGCGGCGCAGTACTTC. This encodes CASSADGAAQYF. Filled out from reference TRBV9 and TRBJ2-7, the complete variable domain reads DSGVTQTPKHLITATGQRVTLRCSPRSGDLSVYWYQQSLDQGLQFLIQYYNGEERAKGNILERFSAQQFPDLHSELNLSSLELGDSALYFCASSADGAAQYFGPGTRLTVT.

This rearrangement joins TRBV15 to TRBJ1-1; a possible D gene is TRBD1 (6 bases). Germline lookup yields CDR1 LNHNV and CDR2 YYDKDF (reference sequence). V lost 1 base, J lost 1 base, and 10 bases lay in between. The CDR3 is 15 amino acids. DNA for the CDR3: TGTGCCACCAGCAGAGCATCAGGGGCGAACACTGAAGCTTTCTTT. Residues: CATSRASGANTEAFF.

Many counts were recorded for this clonotype. J is TRBJ2-1 and V is TRBV7-8; maybe TRBD1 (6 bases). Per the germline V gene, CDR1 is SGHVS and CDR2 is FQNEAQ. This CDR3 is 15 amino acids long. V was clipped by 5 bases and J by 0 bases, with 11 bases between them. Written as DNA, the CDR3 is TGTGCCAGCAGCGCCCAGGGGAGCTCCTACAATGAGCAGTTCTTC. Translating gives CASSAQGSSYNEQFF. Filled out from reference TRBV7-8 and TRBJ2-1, the complete variable domain reads GAGVSQSPRYKVAKRGQDVALRCDPISGHVSLFWYQQALGQGPEFLTYFQNEAQLDKSGLPSDRFFAERPEGSVSTLKIQRTQQEDSAVYLCASSAQGSSYNEQFFGPGTRLTVL.

The J gene is TRBJ2-7, the V gene TRBV4-1; 8 bases line up with TRBD1. CDR1 and CDR2 from the germline V gene are MGHRA and YSYEKL. J gave up 9 bases and V 1 base, and 5 bases lay outside the gene matches. There are 13 residues in the CDR3. The chain's CDR3 is CASSQAGTGRQYV. The CDR3 region has the DNA TGCGCCAGCAGCCAAGCAGGGACAGGACGGCAGTACGTC.

In this sample, this clonotype turned up many times. The rearrangement joins TRBV20-1 to TRBJ2-3; a possible D gene is TRBD2 (5 bases). The V gene lost 6 bases and the J gene lost 1 base, with 17 bases spanning the gap. CDR1 and CDR2 (germline): DFQATT, SNEGSKA (reference sequence). CDR3 length: 15 amino acids. CDR3 region: CSASAPGSRTDTQYF. For the CDR3, the DNA is TGCAGTGCATCCGCCCCGGGGAGCCGCACAGATACGCAGTATTTT.

This clonotype was seen at least ten times. The V and J genes are TRBV11-2 and TRBJ1-4, with no clear D. V was clipped by 3 bases and J by 2 bases, with 7 bases between them. The CDR3 contains 14 residues. Germline CDR1 and CDR2: SGHAT and FQNNGV. The CDR3 protein is CASSFVGTNEKLFF. The CDR3 nucleotides are TGTGCCAGCAGCTTCGTGGGGACTAATGAAAAACTGTTTTTT.

The rearrangement joins TRBV7-2 to TRBJ2-3; a weak D match, TRBD1 (6 bases). Germline values: CDR1 SGHTA, CDR2 FQGNSA. The V end lost 5 bases, the J end lost 2 bases, and 11 bases lay between the germline ends. The CDR3 length is 14 residues. The CDR3 DNA is TGTGCCAGCAGCCGGGACACCAACACAGATACGCAGTATTTT. Amino acid sequence: CASSRDTNTDTQYF.

The chain is built from TRBV20-1 and TRBJ2-7, with D uncertain. The CDR3 is 13 residues long. The germline V gene encodes CDR1 DFQATT and CDR2 SNEGSKA (reference sequence). V lost 2 bases to trimming and J lost 1 base, with 9 bases between them. CDR3 DNA: TGCAGTGCTAGAACCCAGGTATCCTACGAGCAGTACGTC. Its translation is CSARTQVSYEQYV.

The genes are TRBV20-1 and TRBJ2-1, with TRBD2 as a possible D gene (5 bases). This CDR3 is 15 amino acids long. CDR1 is DFQATT, CDR2 SNEGSKA, per germline (reference sequence). V was shortened by 5 bases and J by 0 bases, with 14 bases between the two germline ends. The CDR3 protein is CSAQDGGLSYNEQFF. CDR3 in DNA: TGCAGTGCTCAGGACGGCGGACTCTCCTACAATGAGCAGTTCTTC.

This clonotype has more than one count but fewer than ten. The rearrangement uses TRBV11-1 and TRBJ1-1; D gene uncertain. The CDR3 is 15 residues long. Deletions cut 0 bases from V and 3 bases from J, with 11 bases between. Germline V gene data show CDR1 as SGHAT and CDR2 as FQDESV (reference sequence). Here the CDR3 DNA reads TGTGCCAGCAGCTTAGCGCGAGTTGCTTACACTGAAGCTTTCTTT. It codes for CASSLARVAYTEAFF.

The rearrangement links TRBV5-1 to TRBJ1-1; unclear D gene. The ends were cut back, 2 bases at V and 4 bases at J, with 15 bases in the middle. The CDR3 has 15 residues. Germline CDR1 SGHRS, CDR2 YFSETQ. In DNA form, the CDR3 reads TGCGCCAGCAGCTTATTGAGCGAGGGTTCCACTGAAGCTTTCTTT. Its protein product is CASSLLSEGSTEAFF. Filled out from reference TRBV5-1 and TRBJ1-1, the complete variable domain reads KAGVTQTPRYLIKTRGQQVTLSCSPISGHRSVSWYQQTPGQGLQFLFEYFSETQRNKGNFPGRFSGRQFSNSRSEMNVSTLELGDSALYLCASSLLSEGSTEAFFGQGTRLTVV.

This clonotype has a handful of counts. The V gene is TRBV19, the J gene TRBJ2-1; 9 bases map to TRBD2. Losses at the gene ends were 6 bases for V and 0 bases for J; bases not matched to a gene: 6. The CDR3 has 16 residues. CDR1 is LNHDA and CDR2 is SQIVND in the germline V gene (reference sequence). The CDR3 nucleotides read TGTGCCAGTAGAAGGACTAGCGCCGGCTCCTACAATGAGCAGTTCTTC. This gives the protein CASRRTSAGSYNEQFF. The variable domain in full, completed from reference TRBV19 and TRBJ2-1, reads DGGITQSPKYLFRKEGQNVTLSCEQNLNHDAMYWYRQDPGQGLRLIYYSQIVNDFQKGDIAEGYSVSREKKESFPLTVTSAQKNPTAFYLCASRRTSAGSYNEQFFGPGTRLTVL.

Ten or more counts support this clonotype. The genes are TRBV12-3 or TRBV12-4 and TRBJ2-2, with TRBD1 as a possible D gene (6 bases). V was shortened by 5 bases and J by 0 bases, with 13 bases between the two germline ends. The CDR3 extends over 16 amino acids. CDR3 sequence reads: CASSHSTGTNTGELFF. Written as DNA, the CDR3 is TGTGCCAGCAGTCACTCTACAGGGACGAACACCGGGGAGCTGTTTTTT.